The clone carrying this T cell receptor beta chain was detected once. No antigen is known for it. The data were obtained in a study of OX40 agonist ivuxolimab in advanced cancers. Study results and limitations: Partial responders treated at 0.1-3.0 mg/kg exhibited clonal expansion among the lowest measured. At 0.1 to 3.0 mg/kg, clonal expansion of CD4+ and CD8+ blood T cells had occurred by week 6.

Individuals having autoimmune disease history or systemic immunosuppression were not enrolled. Blood sampling took place at baseline, cycle 4 day 1, and cycle 7 day 1. The table came from immunoSEQ multiplex PCR; TCRdb's copy has only in-frame clones and leaves some out. The top ten clones hold 0.7% of a sample with approximately 64,000 clones, approximately 80% of them seen once. V dropped 4 bases and J dropped 4 bases, with 11 bases sitting between them. This CDR3 has 14 amino acids. Per the germline V gene, CDR1 is SGHDT and CDR2 is YYEEEE. The TCR comes from an adult with an advanced solid tumor such as melanoma, head and neck, liver or kidney cancer. This chain connects TRBV5-6 to TRBJ1-4; D perhaps matches TRBD1 (5 bases). Sequencing used CD4+ or CD8+ T cells sorted from blood, obtained in a trial of the OX40 agonist ivuxolimab. In nucleotides, the CDR3 is TGTGCCAGCAGCCGACAGCTTGGTAATGAAAAACTGTTTTTT. Translated, it gives CASSRQLGNEKLFF.